This T cell receptor (beta chain) emerged from a study of shared clonotypes between healthy human individuals. Broader study findings: What naive subsets generally showed was a larger estimated richness than memory subsets showed. Deeper or shallower sequencing was expected to change how clonotypes are shared among donors.

In regard to this clone: What it recognizes is unknown.

The germline gives CDR1 ENHRY, CDR2 SYGVKD. Trimming took off 7 bases at V and 3 bases at J, with 12 bases between the two ends. This CDR3 is 13 amino acids long. The investigators split CD4+ cells into a CD45RA+ naive subset and a CD45RA-negative memory subset. Data came from immunoSEQ multiplex PCR; TCRdb stores just in-frame clones and leaves some out. The sample lists under 2.5 million clones, under 95% seen once, with 0.37% in the top ten. The V and J genes are TRBV10-3 and TRBJ2-5; D unresolved. The sample taken for sequencing was naive CD4+ T cells from PBMCs. Subset meaning: CD45RA+ positively selected. This TCR was recovered from a man younger than 30 in good health. Some clones in this sample may be carry-over from other donors' samples. CDR3 amino acids: CAINRDLEETQYF. The CDR3 nucleotides read TGTGCCATCAACAGAGACTTGGAAGAGACCCAGTACTTC.